The 20 T cell receptor beta chains presented below share a single source sample, sequenced in a study of regulatory T cells in long-lasting Graves disease. Construction of the TCR beta libraries employed iRepertoire HTBI primers in conjunction with Arm-PCR of CDR3 regions. From the multiplex PCR reads, TCRdb called clonotypes with MiXCR, one entry per CDR3 protein. Of 400,000 to 500,000 distinct CDR3 sequences in the sample, under 25% were seen once. Described time point: persistent/refractory GD, antithyroid drugs over 5 years with positive TRAb. Generation of the TCR library employed RNA extracted from PBMCs. The input for sequencing was peripheral blood mononuclear cells (PBMCs), taken when the disease was refractory, from a patient treated with antithyroid drugs. These receptors all come from a female donor with Graves disease.

This clonotype was observed a handful of times. The chain employs TRBV18 and TRBJ1-5; weak D call: TRBD1 (6 bases). The CDR3 is 16 residues long. V was trimmed by 2 bases and J by 10 bases, leaving 21 bases between them. Germline-derived CDR1 and CDR2 are KGHSH and LQKENI. The CDR3 DNA follows: TGTGCCAGCTCACCAGCCTCCGGGACACGGTGGGGACCCCAGCATTTT. Protein product: CASSPASGTRWGPQHF.

This clonotype was recorded many times. The chain couples TRBV5-1 to TRBJ1-4, with 9 positions matching TRBD1. Trimming took 5 bases from V and 6 from J; bases not matched to a gene: 11. The CDR3 totals 16 residues. Germline values: CDR1 SGHRS, CDR2 YFSETQ. CDR3 loop: CASRERTGDLDEKLFF. The DNA of the CDR3 is TGCGCCAGCAGGGAAAGGACAGGGGATCTTGATGAAAAACTGTTTTTT.

The chain couples TRBV6-1 to TRBJ1-1; D remains ambiguous. The V end lost 7 bases, the J end lost 4 bases, and 16 bases lay between the germline ends. There are 14 residues in the CDR3. Germline V gene data show CDR1 as MNHNS and CDR2 as SASEGT. The CDR3 DNA follows: TGTGCCAGCACCAGGACTGGAGTTCGCACTGAAGCTTTCTTT. It translates to CASTRTGVRTEAFF.

The rearrangement uses TRBV19 and TRBJ1-4; no clear D gene. From germline, CDR1 is LNHDA and CDR2 SQIVND (reference sequence). Trimming removed 3 bases from V and 6 bases from J, with 14 bases in between. The CDR3 totals 15 residues. The CDR3 loop reads CASSITRARDEKLFF. CDR3 nucleotides: TGTGCCAGTAGTATTACAAGGGCACGGGATGAAAAACTGTTTTTT.

In regard to this clonotype: It is likely a read error: a sequence one base away is far more abundant. This chain joins TRBV6-2 or TRBV6-3 and TRBJ1-5, with a tentative D call TRBD1 (6 bases). V lost 6 bases and J lost 0, with 18 bases in between. The CDR3 loop spans 17 amino acids. Germline CDR1 and CDR2: MNHEY and SVGEGT. CDR3 sequence reads: CASRGWTDLFSNQPQHF. CDR3 DNA: TGTGCCAGCAGAGGCTGGACAGACCTCTTTAGCAATCAGCCCCAGCATTTT.

V usage is TRBV11-2 and J usage is TRBJ1-3, with D possibly matching TRBD1 (5 bases). The CDR3 totals 14 residues. V was pared by 5 bases and J by 4 bases, with 12 bases between. Germline CDR1 and CDR2: SGHAT and FQNNGV. The CDR3 sequence is CASSPWGDGNTIYF. The CDR3, as DNA: TGTGCCAGCAGCCCTTGGGGGGACGGAAACACCATATATTTT. The full variable domain, rest sourced from reference TRBV11-2 and TRBJ1-3, is EAGVAQSPRYKIIEKRQSVAFWCNPISGHATLYWYQQILGQGPKLLIQFQNNGVVDDSQLPKDRFSAERLKGVDSTLKIQPAKLEDSAVYLCASSPWGDGNTIYFGEGSWLTVV.

The genes are TRBV7-9 and TRBJ1-6; D not resolved. V lost 5 bases, J lost 9 bases, and 17 bases lay in between. Germline V gene lookup returns CDR1 SEHNR and CDR2 FQNEAQ (reference sequence). The length of the CDR3 is 15 residues. Written as DNA, the CDR3 is TGTGCCAGCAGCACCCGAGGAGTGCCGGGTTCACCCCTCCACTTT. It yields the protein CASSTRGVPGSPLHF.

This clonotype has only a few counts. The rearrangement uses TRBV7-9 and TRBJ2-7; D is perhaps TRBD1 or TRBD2 (5 bases each). V gave up 1 base and J gave up 2 bases, with 9 bases separating them. The germline CDR1 and CDR2 sequences are SEHNR and FQNEAQ (reference sequence). The CDR3 length is 14 residues. The CDR3 sequence: CASSLVGDAYEQYF. CDR3 sequence (DNA): TGTGCCAGCAGCTTAGTGGGGGACGCCTACGAGCAGTACTTC.

This clonotype was seen a few times. CDR3: CATSRATGTGELFF. The CDR3 DNA follows: TGTGCCACCAGCAGAGCTACAGGGACCGGGGAGCTGTTTTTT. This chain connects TRBV15 to TRBJ2-2, with D perhaps TRBD1 (6 bases). Germline V CDR1 and CDR2: LNHNV, YYDKDF (reference sequence). V lost 1 base, J lost 5 bases, and 8 bases lay in between. The CDR3 consists of 14 residues.

This clonotype has only a few counts. This sequence joins TRBV14 and TRBJ2-2, with no clear D. Germline V CDR1 and CDR2: SGHDN, FVKESK. V lost 3 bases, J lost 6 bases, and 14 bases lay in between. The CDR3 has 15 amino acids. CDR3 in amino acids: CASSHKATEPGELFF. CDR3 in DNA: TGTGCCAGCAGCCACAAAGCTACAGAGCCCGGGGAGCTGTTTTTT. Variable domain in full (rest from reference TRBV14 and TRBJ2-2): EAGVTQFPSHSVIEKGQTVTLRCDPISGHDNLYWYRRVMGKEIKFLLHFVKESKQDESGMPNNRFLAERTGGTYSTLKVQPAELEDSGVYFCASSHKATEPGELFFGEGSRLTVL.

This clonotype was counted a few times. V usage is TRBV19 and J usage is TRBJ2-7; D is undetermined. With 8 bases removed from V and 0 bases from J, the gap between germline ends came to 14 bases. CDR3 length equals 14 residues. The germline V gene encodes CDR1 LNHDA and CDR2 SQIVND (reference sequence). As DNA, the CDR3 is TGTGCCAGTGGCGCTCTGGGAAACTCCTACGAGCAGTACTTC. This codes for CASGALGNSYEQYF.

This clonotype was detected many times. The chain uses TRBV7-2 and TRBJ2-7; the D is unclear. V lost 5 bases to trimming and J lost 0 bases, with 11 bases between them. Germline V CDR1 and CDR2: SGHTA, FQGNSA. The CDR3 extends over 14 amino acids. CDR3 coding DNA: TGTGCCAGCAGCCTCGGTTGGACCTCCTACGAGCAGTACTTC. This encodes CASSLGWTSYEQYF.

V usage is TRBV19 and J usage is TRBJ1-5, with TRBD1 matching 7 bases. This CDR3 is built from 15 residues. J gave up 6 bases and V 1 base, and 6 bases lay outside the gene matches. The germline V gene has CDR1 LNHDA and CDR2 SQIVND (reference sequence). The CDR3 DNA reads TGTGCCAGTAGTATAGCGACAGGGCGCAGTCAGCCCCAGCATTTT. It is translated as CASSIATGRSQPQHF.

This clonotype was detected only a few times. The J gene is TRBJ1-1, the V gene TRBV29-1, with a weak D call TRBD1 (5 bases). The germline gives CDR1 SQVTM, CDR2 ANQGSEA. The CDR3 runs to 12 residues. The CDR3 region is CSWGGMNTEAFF. CDR3 in DNA: TGCAGTTGGGGGGGGATGAACACTGAAGCTTTCTTT.

Note on this clonotype: A much larger clonotype is one base distant, so this may be a read error. CDR3: CASSLAAEFRGTEAFF. CDR3 DNA: TGTGCCAGCAGCTTAGCGGCAGAATTCCGAGGCACTGAAGCTTTCTTT. The rearrangement links TRBV7-9 to TRBJ1-1; D remains ambiguous. CDR3 length: 16 residues. Germline values: CDR1 SEHNR, CDR2 FQNEAQ (reference sequence). V lost 0 bases and J 4 bases, leaving 15 bases between the germline ends.

This clonotype was seen a handful of times. The chain joins TRBV4-1 to TRBJ2-7; tentatively, D is TRBD1 or TRBD2 (5 bases each). In germline, CDR1 is MGHRA, CDR2 YSYEKL. This CDR3 spans 17 amino acids. Deletions cut 2 bases from V and 3 bases from J, with 20 bases between. The CDR3 sequence is CASSQMRDLLPNYEQYF. DNA for the CDR3: TGCGCCAGCAGCCAAATGAGGGACCTTTTGCCTAACTACGAGCAGTACTTC.

The chain carries TRBV9 and TRBJ1-3; perhaps TRBD1 as D (5 bases). The germline V gene has CDR1 SGDLS and CDR2 YYNGEE. The CDR3 has 14 amino acids. V was shortened by 0 bases and J by 3 bases, with 7 bases between the two germline ends. The CDR3 loop is CASSVEGVGNTIYF. The CDR3 DNA follows: TGTGCCAGCAGCGTAGAAGGGGTTGGAAACACCATATATTTT.

This sequence joins TRBV6-5 and TRBJ2-7, with D perhaps TRBD1 (6 bases). Germline V gene sequence: CDR1 MNHEY, CDR2 SVGAGI. CDR3 length: 15 residues. V was shortened by 2 bases and J by 5 bases, with 16 bases between the two germline ends. The CDR3 is CASSYQSRQVDEQYF. The DNA for the CDR3 is TGTGCCAGCAGTTACCAATCCAGACAGGTGGACGAGCAGTACTTC.

This clonotype was detected many times. The rearrangement links TRBV27 to TRBJ1-6, with 9 nucleotides matching TRBD1. CDR1 is MNHEY, CDR2 SMNVEV, per germline (reference sequence). The ends lost 7 bases at V and 7 bases at J; junction bases unmatched: 5. The CDR3 loop spans 14 amino acids. The CDR3 coding sequence is TGTGCCAGCACCCGGGACAGGGACAATTCACCCCTCCACTTT. Translation: CASTRDRDNSPLHF.

The chain employs TRBV19 and TRBJ1-6; TRBD1 matches 9 bases. The germline CDR1 and CDR2 sequences are LNHDA and SQIVND (reference sequence). This CDR3 spans 12 amino acids. After removal of 5 bases from V and 13 bases from J, the junction contained 3 bases not matched to a gene. The CDR3: CASSGDRAPLHF. In DNA form, the CDR3 reads TGTGCCAGTAGTGGGGACAGGGCTCCCCTCCACTTT.